This entry is about one TCR beta chain. Antigen specificity is unknown. This sample stems from a study of OX40 agonist ivuxolimab in advanced cancers. Study details: Patients received intravenous ivuxolimab every 2 weeks at 0.01 to 10 mg/kg. Patients enrolled in dose escalation were diagnosed with hepatocellular carcinoma, melanoma, renal cell or head and neck cancer. Findings of the study overall: Among the lowest peripheral clonal expansion occurred in 0.1-3.0 mg/kg partial responders. On average, CD8+ T cells showed a greater number of expanded clones than CD4+.

The trim removed 6 bases at V and 7 bases at J, leaving 6 bases unmatched. The CDR3 extends over 13 amino acids. Germline V lookup: CDR1 SQVTM, CDR2 ANQGSEA. Generated by immunoSEQ multiplex PCR, the TCRdb table keeps only in-frame clones and is missing some. The profile covers 60,000 to 80,000 clones, with 81% appearing a single time and around 5% taken by the ten largest. Sample: CD4+ or CD8+ T cells sorted from blood, taken in a trial of the OX40 agonist ivuxolimab. The rearrangement uses TRBV29-1 and TRBJ2-1; 10 bases line up with TRBD1. The source is an adult with an advanced solid tumor such as melanoma, head and neck, liver or kidney cancer. CDR3 residues: CSVRDRGVNEQFF. DNA of the CDR3: TGCAGCGTCCGGGACAGGGGAGTAAATGAGCAGTTCTTC.